This TCR beta chain is drawn from a study of somatic mutations in cytotoxic T cells in rheumatoid arthritis. To note about this clone: Its specificity is not known.

Study-wide results and caveats: Rheumatoid arthritis patients showed CD8+ clonality increasing with age, unlike healthy controls. In rheumatoid arthritis patients, the slight underrepresentation of TRBV07 was not adjusted for multiple comparisons. More than 20% of CD8+ cells belonged to the largest clone in about an eighth of the 65 patients.

By positive magnetic bead selection, CD4+ and CD8+ cells were isolated, and their purity was checked by flow cytometry. With 0 bases clipped from V and 8 bases from J, the junction kept 6 bases outside the gene matches. Germline V gives CDR1 SGHRS, CDR2 YFSETQ. The CDR3 is 15 residues long. Sequenced by immunoSEQ multiplex PCR; TCRdb stores in-frame clones only, minus some. This sample has more than 12,000 clones, with approximately 90% found just once. V is TRBV5-1 and J is TRBJ2-3; 10 positions match TRBD1. The specimen was CD4+ T cells sorted from blood. The TCR originated in a man aged 70 or older with rheumatoid arthritis. The CDR3 spells CASSLEGTGVRTQYF. The CDR3 region has the DNA TGCGCCAGCAGCTTGGAGGGGACAGGGGTTCGTACGCAGTATTTT.